These 23 T cell receptor beta chains originate from one sample sequenced in a study of CD8+CD57+ T cells in acquired aplastic anemia. Using genomic DNA as the template, TCR beta VDJ and CDR3 profiling was carried out. TCRdb reprocessed the reads with MiXCR, giving one entry per CDR3 protein. The table records approximately 100,000 distinct CDR3 sequences, roughly two thirds of them present only once. Patients sequenced had flow cytometry evidence of CD8+CD57+ cell expansion. Sequences were obtained from sorted CD4+, CD8+, or CD8+CD57+ T cells (not recorded which) from PBMCs. Every receptor here comes from a human donor with aplastic anemia.

This sequence joins TRBV19 and TRBJ2-2; TRBD1 is a possible D gene (6 bases). Trimming removed 3 bases from V and 0 bases from J, with 8 bases in between. Germline CDR1 reads LNHDA; CDR2 reads SQIVND (reference sequence). The CDR3 consists of 15 residues. The CDR3: CASSIGGANTGELFF. The CDR3, as DNA: TGTGCCAGTAGTATTGGGGGCGCGAACACCGGGGAGCTGTTTTTT.

This clonotype was seen only a few times. V gene TRBV20-1 combines with J gene TRBJ2-7, with 7 bases identical to TRBD1. In germline, CDR1 is DFQATT, CDR2 SNEGSKA (reference sequence). The CDR3 is 15 residues long. The trim removed 1 base at V and 3 bases at J, leaving 9 bases unmatched. CDR3 protein: CSARGRDSPIYEQYF. In DNA, the CDR3 is TGCAGTGCTAGAGGACGGGACAGCCCTATCTACGAGCAGTACTTC.

V usage is TRBV2 and J usage is TRBJ1-5; D call uncertain. CDR3 size: 13 residues. Germline V gene sequence: CDR1 SNHLY, CDR2 FYNNEI. Trimming removed 6 bases from V and 3 bases from J, with 9 bases in between. In nucleotides, the CDR3 is TGTGCCAGCAGGGTAGGGAACAATCAGCCCCAGCATTTT. This encodes CASRVGNNQPQHF.

This clonotype was found a few times. The chain links TRBV10-3 to TRBJ2-7; D unclear. The CDR3 is 12 residues long. Germline CDR1 is ENHRY and CDR2 is SYGVKD. Between the trimmed V and J ends, which lost 0 bases and 7 bases, there was a span of 7 bases. DNA for the CDR3: TGTGCCATCAGTGAGTCGGAATCAGAGCAGTACTTC. Its translation is CAISESESEQYF.

CDR3 DNA sequence: TGTGCCAGCAGCCCCCTCTTGACCAGCTCCTACAATGAGCAGTTCTTC. It is translated as CASSPLLTSSYNEQFF. The rearrangement links TRBV11-1 to TRBJ2-1; D remains unclear. Trimming pared 5 bases from V and 0 bases from J, leaving 14 bases between. This CDR3 spans 16 amino acids. CDR1 SGHAT and CDR2 FQDESV come from the germline V gene (reference sequence).

Only a few counts were recorded for this clonotype. The V and J genes are TRBV7-2 and TRBJ2-7; tentative D call: TRBD1 (6 bases). V dropped 2 bases and J dropped 6 bases, with 11 bases sitting between them. Per germline, CDR1 SGHTA and CDR2 FQGNSA. This CDR3 has 13 residues. The CDR3 loop reads CASSLTDRGEQYF. The DNA for the CDR3 is TGTGCCAGCAGCTTAACGGACAGAGGCGAGCAGTACTTC.

V usage is TRBV29-1 and J usage is TRBJ2-7, with D uncertain. The CDR3 is 12 residues long. V lost 4 bases to trimming and J lost 5 bases, with 12 bases between them. Germline CDR1 and CDR2: SQVTM and ANQGSEA. The chain's CDR3 is CSVVVRVHEQYF. For the CDR3, the DNA is TGCAGCGTTGTAGTCCGGGTGCACGAGCAGTACTTC.

In its sample, this clonotype was seen a few times. The chain joins TRBV2 to TRBJ1-2, with 10 bases matching TRBD1. This CDR3 region has 15 residues. Germline V gene data show CDR1 as SNHLY and CDR2 as FYNNEI. V lost 6 bases, J lost 4 bases, and 8 bases stayed unmatched. CDR3 residues: CASSAGQGGSYGYTF. The CDR3, as DNA: TGTGCCAGCAGCGCCGGACAGGGGGGGTCCTATGGCTACACCTTC.

This chain links TRBV20-1 with TRBJ2-2, with D perhaps matching TRBD2 (6 bases). This CDR3 comprises 15 residues. V was shortened by 3 bases and J by 2 bases, with 13 bases between the two germline ends. Germline assignment: CDR1 DFQATT and CDR2 SNEGSKA (reference sequence). CDR3 sequence: CSASRRGDNTGELFF. Written as DNA, the CDR3 is TGCAGTGCTAGTCGGCGGGGAGATAACACCGGGGAGCTGTTTTTT.

In DNA, the CDR3 is TGTGCCAGCAGTTCTGGCAGGGGGGTTGGCTACACCTTC. Translating gives CASSSGRGVGYTF. The chain uses TRBV12-3 or TRBV12-4 and TRBJ1-2, with TRBD1 matching 7 bases. CDR3 length equals 13 residues. Trimming took 4 bases from V and 7 from J; bases not matched to a gene: 6.

Many counts were recorded for this clonotype. This sequence joins TRBV20-1 and TRBJ2-7, with D tentatively TRBD1 (6 bases). CDR1 is DFQATT, CDR2 SNEGSKA, per germline (reference sequence). V was trimmed by 0 bases and J by 5 bases, leaving 14 bases between them. CDR3 length: 14 amino acids. The CDR3 loop is CSAREQGPIHEQYF. The CDR3 nucleotides read TGCAGTGCTAGAGAACAGGGCCCAATTCACGAGCAGTACTTC.

Only a few counts were recorded for this clonotype. The V and J genes are TRBV24-1 and TRBJ2-1; 12 positions match TRBD2. V trimming: 3 bases; J trimming: 8 bases; junction bases outside the gene matches: 7. The CDR3 loop spans 16 amino acids. Germline values: CDR1 KGHDR, CDR2 SFDVKD. Here the CDR3 reads CATSDPTSGGRDEQFF. The CDR3 coding sequence is TGTGCCACCAGTGATCCCACTAGCGGGGGGAGGGATGAGCAGTTCTTC.

The chain couples TRBV10-3 to TRBJ1-2; D may be TRBD1 (6 bases). Trimming cost V 10 bases and J 4 bases, with 16 bases left between them. There are 13 residues in the CDR3. Germline CDR1 reads ENHRY; CDR2 reads SYGVKD. CDR3 DNA: TGTGCCACCTTTAAGGACAGCCTCTATGGCTACACCTTC. This translates into CATFKDSLYGYTF.

This clonotype was seen a few times. The chain combines TRBV12-3 or TRBV12-4 with TRBJ1-5, with TRBD1 identical over 7 bases. The CDR3 loop spans 13 amino acids. V trimming: 5 bases; J trimming: 5 bases; junction bases outside the gene matches: 3. The CDR3 sequence is CASSPQGDQPQHF. CDR3 sequence (DNA): TGTGCCAGCAGTCCGCAGGGGGATCAGCCCCAGCATTTT.

DNA for the CDR3: TGTGCCAGCACGGTATCAGGGGAGGCCTACGAGCAGTACTTC. Translation: CASTVSGEAYEQYF. The rearrangement joins TRBV7-9 to TRBJ2-7; either TRBD1 or TRBD2 may supply D (6 bases each). The CDR3 extends over 14 amino acids. CDR1 and CDR2 (germline): SEHNR, FQNEAQ (reference sequence). V was trimmed by 7 bases and J by 2 bases, leaving 15 bases between them.

With regard to this clonotype: Sequence at one end of the junction differs from germline and may be a read error. The rearrangement uses TRBV20-1 and TRBJ1-1, with unresolved D. Germline loops: CDR1 DFQATT, CDR2 SNEGSKA (reference sequence). CDR3 length equals 14 residues. CDR3 loop: CSARDPRQNTEAFF. The CDR3 bases are TGCAGTGCTAGAGATCCAAGGCAAAACACTGAAGCTTTCTTC.

The V gene is TRBV12-3 or TRBV12-4, the J gene TRBJ2-2, with D possibly being TRBD1 (5 bases). The CDR3 runs to 17 residues. V was trimmed by 6 bases and J by 2 bases, leaving 19 bases between them. The CDR3 bases are TGTGCCAGCAGGCCCGACAGCACCCTCGTCAACACCGGGGAGCTGTTTTTT. Amino acids: CASRPDSTLVNTGELFF.

This clonotype was observed at least ten times. The rearrangement joins TRBV5-6 to TRBJ1-6; 7 bases are shared with TRBD1. From germline, CDR1 is SGHDT and CDR2 YYEEEE. J was trimmed by 0 bases and V by 3 bases; bases with no gene match: 6. CDR3 length: 17 residues. The chain's CDR3 is CASSSSRDSSYNSPLHF. In nucleotides, the CDR3 is TGTGCCAGCAGCTCCTCTCGGGACAGCTCCTATAATTCACCCCTCCACTTT.

The genes are TRBV27 and TRBJ2-7, with TRBD1 matching 7 bases. Germline V gene sequence: CDR1 MNHEY, CDR2 SMNVEV (reference sequence). The CDR3 is 15 residues long. After removal of 1 base from V and 4 bases from J, the junction contained 7 bases not matched to a gene. CDR3 sequence (DNA): TGTGCCAGCAGTTTATATATAGGGGGCGTATACGAGCAGTACTTC. As protein: CASSLYIGGVYEQYF.

The chain uses TRBV11-1 and TRBJ2-3, with D possibly TRBD1 on 5 matching bases. The ends were cut back, 5 bases at V and 2 bases at J, with 17 bases in the middle. The germline V gene encodes CDR1 SGHAT and CDR2 FQDESV (reference sequence). This CDR3 has 16 residues. CDR3 DNA: TGTGCCAGCAGCCTGCCCGTGACAGCCTCCACAGATACGCAGTATTTT. Its translation: CASSLPVTASTDTQYF.

The chain combines TRBV7-2 with TRBJ2-2; D is ambiguous. This CDR3 is built from 15 residues. CDR1 and CDR2 from the germline V gene are SGHTA and FQGNSA. V gave up 0 bases and J gave up 1 base, with 6 bases separating them. CDR3 coding DNA: TGTGCCAGCAGCTTAGCTGGGTTGAACACCGGGGAGCTGTTTTTT. Its translation: CASSLAGLNTGELFF.

This clonotype was seen repeatedly, ten times or more. This chain links TRBV19 with TRBJ2-2; D uncertain. This CDR3 has 16 amino acids. Trimming removed 1 base from V and 6 bases from J, with 15 bases in between. Germline V gene sequence: CDR1 LNHDA, CDR2 SQIVND (reference sequence). The CDR3 sequence is CASSIVNYPLAGELFF. The CDR3 region has the DNA TGTGCCAGTAGTATAGTTAACTACCCCCTCGCCGGGGAGCTGTTTTTT. Combining the CDR3 with reference TRBV19 and TRBJ2-2 gives the whole variable domain DGGITQSPKYLFRKEGQNVTLSCEQNLNHDAMYWYRQDPGQGLRLIYYSQIVNDFQKGDIAEGYSVSREKKESFPLTVTSAQKNPTAFYLCASSIVNYPLAGELFFGEGSRLTVL.

J is TRBJ1-5 and V is TRBV24-1; D is undetermined. The CDR3 extends over 14 amino acids. V lost 1 base to trimming and J lost 9 bases, with 12 bases between them. The germline CDR1 and CDR2 sequences are KGHDR and SFDVKD. The CDR3 DNA follows: TGTGCCACCAGTGATTTTAGGGAGGGAGGGCCCCAGCATTTT. It codes for CATSDFREGGPQHF.